The sequence of this T cell receptor beta chain was determined in a study of regulatory T cells in long-lasting Graves disease. Background on the study: The study counted Graves' disease as persistent given over 5 years of antithyroid drugs and positive TSH receptor antibodies. Study-wide results and caveats: Repertoires from persistent disease leaned toward TRBV28, TRBJ1-2 and TRBJ2-5.

Stated time point: persistent/refractory GD, antithyroid drugs over 5 years with positive TRAb. Construction of the TCR library relied on RNA isolated from PBMCs. Graves' disease diagnosis relied on American Thyroid Association guidelines. Between the trimmed V and J ends, which lost 2 bases and 1 base, there was a span of 8 bases. CDR1 is MNHEY and CDR2 is SVGAGI in the germline V gene. This CDR3 has 14 amino acids. In building TCR beta libraries, iRepertoire HTBI primers were used together with Arm-PCR of CDR3 regions. Under the authors' procedure: Spanning all samples, the identified segments comprised around 62 TRBV and 14 to 15 TRBJ. TCRdb reprocessed the multiplex PCR reads via MiXCR and lists one record per CDR3 protein. V and J calls and clone size were set by TCRdb, not the authors. The sample yields 300,000 to 400,000 distinct CDR3 sequences, 15% to 20% seen once. This clonotype was counted at least ten times. Its matching antigen is unknown.

This receptor was taken from a female donor with Graves disease. The sequencing used peripheral blood mononuclear cells (PBMCs), collected when the disease was refractory, from a patient treated with antithyroid drugs. The chain has TRBV6-5 and TRBJ1-1; D remains ambiguous. The CDR3 sequence: CASSYSEANTEAFF. Here the CDR3 DNA reads TGTGCCAGCAGTTACAGCGAGGCGAACACTGAAGCTTTCTTT.